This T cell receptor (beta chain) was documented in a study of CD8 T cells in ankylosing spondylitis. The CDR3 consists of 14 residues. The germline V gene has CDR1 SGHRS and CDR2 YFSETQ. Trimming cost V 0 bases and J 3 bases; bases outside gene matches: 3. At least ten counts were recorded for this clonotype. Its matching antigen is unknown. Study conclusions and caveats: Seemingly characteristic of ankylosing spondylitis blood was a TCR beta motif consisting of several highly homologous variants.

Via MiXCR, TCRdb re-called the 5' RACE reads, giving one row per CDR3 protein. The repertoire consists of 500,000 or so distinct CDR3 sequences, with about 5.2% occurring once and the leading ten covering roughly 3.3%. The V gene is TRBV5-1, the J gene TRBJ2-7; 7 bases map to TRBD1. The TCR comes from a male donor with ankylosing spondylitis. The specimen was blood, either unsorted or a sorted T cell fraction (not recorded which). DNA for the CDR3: TGCGCCAGCAGCTTGGGACAGGGATACTACGAGCAGTACTTC. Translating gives CASSLGQGYYEQYF. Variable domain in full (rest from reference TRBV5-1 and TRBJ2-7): KAGVTQTPRYLIKTRGQQVTLSCSPISGHRSVSWYQQTPGQGLQFLFEYFSETQRNKGNFPGRFSGRQFSNSRSEMNVSTLELGDSALYLCASSLGQGYYEQYFGPGTRLTVT.